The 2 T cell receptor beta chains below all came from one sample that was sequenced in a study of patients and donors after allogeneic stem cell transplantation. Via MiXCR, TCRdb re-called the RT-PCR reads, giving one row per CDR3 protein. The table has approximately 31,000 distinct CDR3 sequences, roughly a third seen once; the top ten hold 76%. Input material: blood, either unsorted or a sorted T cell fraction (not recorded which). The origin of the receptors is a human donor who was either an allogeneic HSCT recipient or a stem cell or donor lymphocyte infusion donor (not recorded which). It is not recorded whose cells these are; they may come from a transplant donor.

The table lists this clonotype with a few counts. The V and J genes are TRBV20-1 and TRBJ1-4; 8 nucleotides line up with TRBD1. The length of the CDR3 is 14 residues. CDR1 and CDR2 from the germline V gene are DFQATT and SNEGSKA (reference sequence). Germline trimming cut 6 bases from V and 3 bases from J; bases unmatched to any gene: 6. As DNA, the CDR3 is TGCAGTGCGGCCGCGACAGGGGCTAATGAAAAACTGTTTTTT. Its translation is CSAAATGANEKLFF.

CDR3 sequence reads: CASSPPRTAYGYTF. In DNA, the CDR3 is TGTGCCAGCAGCCCGCCAAGGACAGCCTATGGCTACACCTTC. The V and J genes are TRBV4-2 and TRBJ1-2, with D possibly TRBD1 on 6 matching bases. V dropped 4 bases and J dropped 4 bases, with 13 bases sitting between them. CDR1 is LGHNA and CDR2 is YNFKEQ in the germline V gene. There are 14 residues in the CDR3.